The source of this T cell receptor beta chain is a study of beta chain features in type 1 diabetes. CDR3 length equals 14 residues. V was clipped by 3 bases and J by 1 base; unmatched bases: 2. CDR1 SNHLY and CDR2 FYNNEI come from the germline V gene. Study observations and caveats: Type 1 diabetes patients had TCRB CDR3s that were shorter (moderately but significantly so) in all four CD4+ subsets.

What was sequenced were expressed TCRB transcripts, since all of the isolated RNA had been reverse transcribed. About 3.57 million reads were obtained on average from naive, central memory and regulatory T cell samples. TCRdb's copy holds only in-frame clones and misses some; the assay was immunoSEQ multiplex PCR. Among 150,000 or so clones listed, over 8.5% were seen once. This clone was seen a handful of times. Its antigen is unidentified. The TCR comes from a man aged 18 to 30 in good health. Sequenced: central memory CD4+ T cells from blood. The rearrangement uses TRBV2 and TRBJ2-5, with 7 bases lining up with TRBD2. CDR3 DNA sequence: TGTGCCAGCAGTGAGACGGGGGGCCAAGAGACCCAGTACTTC. It yields the protein CASSETGGQETQYF.